Below are 21 T cell receptor beta chains sequenced from a single sample in a study of tumor-infiltrating lymphocytes in primary liver carcinoma. Researchers drew blood RNA from unsorted whole blood and extracted germline DNA as well. Total RNA amounting to approximately 460 ng was the source from which TCR beta cDNA was made with a constant-region primer. Three nested multiplex PCR rounds, a slightly modified ARM-PCR, produced the libraries for TCR beta. TRBV1-TRBV30 forward primers paired with a C-beta reverse primer drove the first two PCR rounds, ten to eleven cycles each. TCRdb analysed the multiplex PCR reads with MiXCR anew, one entry per CDR3 protein. The table includes 300,000 to 350,000 distinct CDR3 sequences, roughly two thirds detected once. The source material was peripheral blood. The receptors here all came from a man aged 35-49 years with primary liver carcinoma and hepatitis B virus infection.

Concerning this clonotype itself: Mismatch with germline at one junction end may stem from a read error. The CDR3 DNA reads TGCTCCAGCAGCCTACCGGGACTATCGGGCCCGGATACGCAGTATTTT. Its protein product is CSSSLPGLSGPDTQYF. The rearrangement joins TRBV5-4 to TRBJ2-3; 7 bases are shared with TRBD2. The CDR3 is 16 amino acids. Germline CDR1 is SGHNT and CDR2 is YYREEE (reference sequence). Full variable domain (rest looked up from reference TRBV5-4 and TRBJ2-3): ETGVTQSPTHLIKTRGQQVTLRCSSQSGHNTVSWYQQALGQGPQFIFQYYREEENGRGNFPPRFSGLQFPNYSSELNVNALELDDSALYLCSSSLPGLSGPDTQYFGPGTRLTVL.

J is TRBJ1-2 and V is TRBV28, with D perhaps matching TRBD1 (6 bases). The CDR3 consists of 17 residues. Germline loops: CDR1 MDHEN, CDR2 SYDVKM. V shed 5 bases and J shed 2 bases, with 21 bases lying between them. CDR3 sequence: CASSPLLHREGNYGYTF. CDR3 nucleotides: TGTGCCAGCAGTCCACTTCTACACAGGGAGGGAAACTATGGCTACACCTTC.

This clonotype was observed a handful of times. V usage is TRBV5-1 and J usage is TRBJ2-7, with D tentatively TRBD2 (5 bases). The ends were cut back, 4 bases at V and 4 bases at J, with 18 bases in the middle. The CDR3 spans 15 residues. Looked up from germline, CDR1 is SGHRS and CDR2 is YFSETQ. CDR3 nucleotides: TGCGCCAGCAGCCTCGGGTCCTCCAGAGGGTACGAGCAGTACTTC. This encodes CASSLGSSRGYEQYF. The full variable domain, with the rest looked up from reference TRBV5-1 and TRBJ2-7, is KAGVTQTPRYLIKTRGQQVTLSCSPISGHRSVSWYQQTPGQGLQFLFEYFSETQRNKGNFPGRFSGRQFSNSRSEMNVSTLELGDSALYLCASSLGSSRGYEQYFGPGTRLTVT.

Details on this clonotype: Mismatch with germline at one junction end may stem from a read error. The CDR3 loop reads CASGLDTGGTQHF. In nucleotides, the CDR3 is TGTGCTAGTGGTTTGGACACCGGGGGGACCCAGCACTTC. V gene TRBV12-5 combines with J gene TRBJ2-5, with 7 bases matching TRBD2. Germline V gene data show CDR1 as LGHNT and CDR2 as FRNRAP. The CDR3 has 13 amino acids.

This chain uses TRBV6-5 with TRBJ2-7; possible D gene TRBD2, 5 bases. Germline CDR1 MNHEY, CDR2 SVGAGI. The CDR3 totals 17 residues. The V gene lost 5 bases and the J gene lost 1 base, with 21 bases spanning the gap. CDR3: CASSPSGIGGWSYEQYF. CDR3 in DNA: TGTGCCAGCAGTCCATCCGGGATAGGCGGCTGGTCCTACGAGCAGTACTTC.

A remark on this clonotype: This may come from a read error, since a much larger clone is one base off. The chain recombines TRBV5-5 with TRBJ1-5; a possible D gene is TRBD1 (6 bases). The CDR3 has 14 amino acids. Germline V lookup: CDR1 SGHKS, CDR2 YYEKEE (reference sequence). The CDR3 DNA reads as TGTGCCAGCAGCTCGGGACATAGCAGTCAGCCCCAGCATTTT. It specifies CASSSGHSSQPQHF.

About this clonotype itself: A much more abundant neighbour one base away suggests this may be a read error. The V and J genes are TRBV6-1 and TRBJ2-2, with TRBD1 matching over 7 bases. The CDR3 is made up of 14 amino acids. Germline loops: CDR1 MNHNS, CDR2 SASEGT. The CDR3 bases are TGTGCCAGCAGAGAGGGGGACAGCACCGGGCAGCTGTTTTTT. Translated: CASREGDSTGQLFF.

Turning to this clonotype: Germline and junction disagree at one end, which may indicate a read error. CDR3 region: CAISLPLLGQGHGYTF. The CDR3 DNA follows: TGTGCCATCAGTTTGCCTTTACTAGGACAGGGTCATGGCTACACCTTC. V and J are TRBV28 and TRBJ1-2; the match to TRBD1 covers 8 bases. Germline V lookup: CDR1 MDHEN, CDR2 SYDVKM. The CDR3 consists of 16 residues.

The gene calls are TRBV5-1 and TRBJ2-1; 12 bases agree with TRBD1. Trimming took 5 bases from V and 7 from J; bases not matched to a gene: 7. The germline V gene encodes CDR1 SGHRS and CDR2 YFSETQ. The CDR3 length is 15 residues. The CDR3, as DNA: TGCGCCAGCAGAGAGGGGACAGGGGGCGGGAATGAGCAGTTCTTC. It specifies CASREGTGGGNEQFF.

About this clonotype itself: One end of the junction fails to match germline, which may point to a read error. The rearrangement uses TRBV12-5 and TRBJ2-7, with 7 bases lining up with TRBD1. This CDR3 spans 15 amino acids. Germline V gene sequence: CDR1 LGHNT, CDR2 FRNRAP. CDR3 sequence: CASGFLAGTAYKQYF. CDR3 DNA sequence: TGTGCTAGTGGTTTCCTAGCCGGGACAGCCTACAAGCAGTACTTC.

This clonotype was detected many times. The V call is TRBV6-2 or TRBV6-3, the J call TRBJ2-1; the match to TRBD2 covers 7 bases. The CDR3 totals 17 residues. Germline values: CDR1 MNHEY, CDR2 SVGEGT. After removal of 0 bases from V and 0 bases from J, the junction contained 5 bases not matched to a gene. CDR3 nucleotide sequence: TGTGCCAGCAGTTACTCTAGCGGGCGGAGCTCCTACAATGAGCAGTTCTTC. This translates into CASSYSSGRSSYNEQFF.

V and J are TRBV19 and TRBJ2-1, with a tentative D call TRBD2 (6 bases). Germline V gene sequence: CDR1 LNHDA, CDR2 SQIVND (reference sequence). Trimming took 9 bases from V and 8 from J, leaving 23 bases between them. CDR3 size: 15 residues. CDR3 protein: CASELAASERDEQFF. The CDR3 DNA is TGTGCCAGCGAGCTTGCGGCTAGCGAGAGGGATGAGCAGTTCTTC.

For this clonotype: A junction boundary mismatches the germline segment, possibly from a read error. V is TRBV11-1 and J is TRBJ2-2, with unresolved D. This CDR3 is 15 amino acids long. The germline gives CDR1 SGHAT, CDR2 FQDESV (reference sequence). DNA of the CDR3: TGTGCCAGCAACTTAGTAGGGTTGAATACCGGGGAGCTGTTTTTT. Amino acids: CASNLVGLNTGELFF.

This chain uses TRBV28 with TRBJ1-6; D may be TRBD1 (6 bases). The V end was cut by 6 bases, the J end by 7 bases, with 19 bases between. From germline, CDR1 is MDHEN and CDR2 SYDVKM. This CDR3 spans 16 amino acids. CDR3 loop: CASSPNREGWNSPLHF. For the CDR3, the DNA is TGTGCCAGCAGCCCTAACAGGGAAGGGTGGAATTCACCCCTCCACTTT.

In regard to this clonotype: A read error is possible here, since a much larger clone lies one base away. This chain connects TRBV11-2 to TRBJ2-5, with D perhaps matching TRBD2 (7 bases). This CDR3 is built from 14 residues. The germline V gene has CDR1 SGHAT and CDR2 FQNNGV. CDR3 in amino acids: CAISRTEGGETQYF. The CDR3 DNA reads TGTGCCATCAGCCGGACAGAGGGGGGGGAGACCCAGTACTTC.

In the case of this clonotype: A much larger clone is a single base away; this may be a read error. Written as DNA, the CDR3 is TGTGCCATCAGTTACCCGGGGTTTGGAAACACCATATATTTT. Residues: CAISYPGFGNTIYF. The chain combines TRBV6-6 with TRBJ1-3; D uncertain. Per the germline V gene, CDR1 is MNHNY and CDR2 is SVGAGI (reference sequence). The CDR3 is 14 amino acids.

CDR3 sequence (DNA): TGTGCCAGCAGCCCGCTGTCCGCCTCTGCCGGGAGTAGAGGCACCGGGGAGCTGTTTTTT. Its protein is CASSPLSASAGSRGTGELFF. The chain recombines TRBV11-2 with TRBJ2-2; a weak D match, TRBD2 (6 bases). The V end lost 5 bases, the J end lost 4 bases, and 29 bases lay between the germline ends. This CDR3 has 20 residues. Germline values: CDR1 SGHAT, CDR2 FQNNGV.

The table lists this clonotype with a few counts. A much larger clone differs by one base, so this may be a read error. This chain uses TRBV6-1 with TRBJ2-7; 7 positions agree with TRBD2. The CDR3 is made up of 15 amino acids. Per germline, CDR1 MNHNS and CDR2 SASEGT. The CDR3 sequence: CVSSEAASGTYEQYF. For the CDR3, the DNA is TGTGTCAGCAGTGAAGCGGCTAGCGGCACCTACGAGCAGTACTTC.

Points on this clonotype: Just one base apart from a much larger clone, this may be a read error. This rearrangement joins TRBV6-2 or TRBV6-3 to TRBJ2-1; D is undetermined. The V end was cut by 0 bases, the J end by 9 bases, with 15 bases between. This CDR3 is 15 amino acids long. Looked up from germline, CDR1 is MNHEY and CDR2 is SVGEGT. The CDR3 DNA reads TGTGCCAGCAGTTACTCTTTATGGACGGCCAGTGAGCAGTTCTTC. It is translated as CASSYSLWTASEQFF.

A word on this clonotype: Compared with germline, one end of the junction differs, possibly owing to a read error. The rearrangement uses TRBV6-5 and TRBJ2-7; 8 nucleotides align to TRBD1. Germline values: CDR1 MNHEY, CDR2 SVGAGI. The CDR3 is made up of 15 amino acids. CDR3 sequence: CASSRSRGRSYEQYF. CDR3 nucleotide sequence: TGTGCCAGCAGTAGGTCCAGGGGGCGGAGCTACGAGCAATACTTC.

The count of this clonotype is one. The CDR3 carries no conserved terminal phenylalanine or tryptophan, so it likely arises from a read error. The chain joins TRBV12-3 or TRBV12-4 to TRBJ1-5; 9 nucleotides match TRBD1. V was pared by 0 bases and J by 3 bases, with 9 bases of the junction left unmatched. This CDR3 is 18 amino acids long. For the CDR3, the DNA is TGTGCCAGCAGTTTAGCCCGACAGGGGGAAACGGCCAATCAGCCCCAGCATTCT. Translated: CASSLARQGETANQPQHS.